The clone carrying this T cell receptor (beta chain) has a single count. The data stem from a study of blood T cell repertoires in COVID-19. The CDR3 runs 16 residues. From germline, CDR1 is SGHAT and CDR2 FQNNGV. V dropped 1 base and J dropped 12; count of bases not matched to a gene: 15. Measured with immunoSEQ multiplex PCR; TCRdb has only the in-frame clones, and not every one. This table holds about 170,000 clones, around 89% found once. Enrolled through a virtual design, the participants were between about 18 and 100 years of age and came from 24 US areas. Donors in Cohort 3 who had recovered were those with two negative PCRs, healthcare professional clearance, or resolution of their symptoms.

The sample was PBMCs or T cells enriched from blood (not recorded which). This TCR was sampled from a woman aged 18-29 years who had recovered from COVID-19. The chain carries TRBV11-2 and TRBJ2-7, with 10 nucleotides matching TRBD2. CDR3 in amino acids: CASSLGRSSGSYQPYF. CDR3 sequence (DNA): TGTGCCAGCAGCTTAGGTCGGTCTAGCGGGAGTTACCAGCCGTACTTC. Complete variable domain (other parts from reference TRBV11-2 and TRBJ2-7): EAGVAQSPRYKIIEKRQSVAFWCNPISGHATLYWYQQILGQGPKLLIQFQNNGVVDDSQLPKDRFSAERLKGVDSTLKIQPAKLEDSAVYLCASSLGRSSGSYQPYFGPGTRLTVT.